This T cell receptor beta chain was sequenced for a study of blood T cell repertoires in COVID-19. Authors' processing steps: Scientists estimated how many nucleated cells there were by amplifying reference gene primers. TCRdb's table, derived via immunoSEQ multiplex PCR, lists solely in-frame clones and lacks some. V and J calls and clone size are given by that table; D and trimming were obtained from the DNA. In the table there are some 100,000 clones, 85% to 90% of which are singletons. Trimming took off 3 bases at V and 8 bases at J, with 16 bases between the two ends. In germline, CDR1 is DFQATT, CDR2 SNEGSKA (reference sequence). The CDR3 runs to 13 residues. This clone was seen only once.

The sequenced material came from peripheral blood. This sequence was found in a human donor in a cohort sampled during active COVID-19. The chain joins TRBV20-1 to TRBJ1-2; D call uncertain. As DNA, the CDR3 is TGCAGTGCTAGTCCTTCCAACTATGGAGGCTACACCTTC. Protein sequence: CSASPSNYGGYTF.